This TCR beta chain was observed in a study of follicular helper T cells after annual influenza vaccination. The germline CDR1 and CDR2 sequences are SEHNR and FQNEAQ (reference sequence). The CDR3 loop spans 11 amino acids. V was pared by 5 bases and J by 2 bases, with 2 bases between. This table comes from immunoSEQ multiplex PCR, and its TCRdb copy is limited to in-frame clones, with some not included. The sample consists of approximately 11,000 clones, around four fifths of them appearing once. The J gene is TRBJ2-3, the V gene TRBV7-9; D uncertain. Sequencing used CXCR5- memory CD4+ T cells sorted from blood, obtained 6 weeks after influenza vaccination. The sequence came from an adult who received the influenza vaccine. The CDR3 nucleotides read TGTGCCAGCAGCGTCACAGATACGCAGTATTTT. Translating it yields CASSVTDTQYF. Looking up the rest from reference TRBV7-9 and TRBJ2-3 gives the full variable domain: DTGVSQNPRHKITKRGQNVTFRCDPISEHNRLYWYRQTLGQGPEFLTYFQNEAQLEKSRLLSDRFSAERPKGSFSTLEIQRTEQGDSAMYLCASSVTDTQYFGPGTRLTVL.